Reported below is one T cell receptor (beta chain). The data belong to a study of shared T cell receptors in the human thymus. Germline V CDR1 and CDR2: GTSNPN, SVGIG (reference sequence). The V segment lost 3 bases and the J segment 5 bases; nucleotides outside the gene matches: 10. The CDR3 is made up of 14 amino acids. Profiled with immunoSEQ multiplex PCR; TCRdb holds only in-frame clones, not every one. The sample gives roughly 560,000 clones, around 82% of which show up once; about 0.012% is in the top ten. This sample also appeared in a second study, on human thymus T cells.

The clonotype comes from a boy less than two years old with a congenital heart defect. Sequences were obtained from thymocytes. The chain couples TRBV30 to TRBJ2-7; 7 bases fit TRBD1. The CDR3 DNA is TGTGCCTGGAGAGACGACAGGGAGTTTAACGAGCAGTACTTC. Amino acids: CAWRDDREFNEQYF.